What follows are 18 T cell receptor beta chains derived from one specimen sequenced in a study of blood T cells in healthy people across ages. For the second PCR, which ran for about 7 to 11 cycles, a sample-barcoded 5' primer and a J-beta primer mix were used. TCRdb independently ran MiXCR on the 5' RACE reads; one entry per CDR3 protein. This table has 1,300,000 or so distinct CDR3 sequences, roughly 60% appearing once. The material sequenced was blood. Every receptor here comes from a man younger than 35 in good health.

This clonotype has just a few counts. V usage is TRBV6-5 and J usage is TRBJ2-4; 7 nucleotides line up with TRBD1. J lost 13 bases, V lost 5 bases, and 8 bases had no gene match. CDR1 and CDR2 from the germline V gene are MNHEY and SVGAGI. The CDR3 spans 12 residues. The CDR3: CASSKETGDQYF. The CDR3 DNA follows: TGTGCCAGCAGTAAAGAAACAGGGGACCAGTACTTC.

The chain joins TRBV7-2 to TRBJ1-1; TRBD1 agrees at 8 bases. Per germline, CDR1 SGHTA and CDR2 FQGNSA. The CDR3 spans 16 residues. V lost 4 bases to trimming and J lost 0 bases; unmatched junction nucleotides: 7. The CDR3 sequence: CASSSRQGTLNTEAFF. The DNA of the CDR3 is TGTGCCAGCAGCTCAAGACAGGGGACCTTGAACACTGAAGCTTTCTTT.

The chain combines TRBV14 with TRBJ1-1; D gene unclear. Between the trimmed V and J ends, which lost 4 bases and 4 bases, there was a span of 19 bases. The germline V gene encodes CDR1 SGHDN and CDR2 FVKESK. CDR3 size: 16 residues. CDR3 amino acids: CASSPPTGVGSTEAFF. The CDR3 bases are TGTGCCAGCAGCCCCCCCACGGGAGTTGGAAGCACTGAAGCTTTCTTT. The variable domain in full, with the rest retrieved from reference TRBV14 and TRBJ1-1, is EAGVTQFPSHSVIEKGQTVTLRCDPISGHDNLYWYRRVMGKEIKFLLHFVKESKQDESGMPNNRFLAERTGGTYSTLKVQPAELEDSGVYFCASSPPTGVGSTEAFFGQGTRLTVV.

This chain links TRBV27 with TRBJ2-5; D unclear. Deletions cut 0 bases from V and 7 bases from J, with 9 bases between. The CDR3 loop spans 13 amino acids. In germline, CDR1 is MNHEY, CDR2 SMNVEV (reference sequence). The DNA for the CDR3 is TGTGCCAGCAGTTTATCGCGTGTTGGGACCCAGTACTTC. This encodes CASSLSRVGTQYF.

The chain combines TRBV24-1 with TRBJ2-3; unclear D gene. From germline, CDR1 is KGHDR and CDR2 SFDVKD. The CDR3 contains 13 residues. V was shortened by 6 bases and J by 5 bases, with 11 bases between the two germline ends. As DNA, the CDR3 is TGTGCCACCAGTCCTCCCAATGAAGATACGCAGTATTTT. Amino acid sequence: CATSPPNEDTQYF.

This clonotype was counted between two and nine times. The chain recombines TRBV2 with TRBJ1-1; D is unresolved. Trimming left V 7 bases short and J 11 bases short, with 11 bases between. The CDR3 length is 10 residues. Germline V CDR1 and CDR2: SNHLY, FYNNEI. Here the CDR3 reads CASNIGVAFF. The CDR3 region has the DNA TGTGCCAGCAACATCGGGGTTGCTTTCTTT. Full variable domain (rest looked up from reference TRBV2 and TRBJ1-1): EPEVTQTPSHQVTQMGQEVILRCVPISNHLYFYWYRQILGQKVEFLVSFYNNEISEKSEIFDDQFSVERPDGSNFTLKIRSTKLEDSAMYFCASNIGVAFFGQGTRLTVV.

This clonotype was observed once. The genes are TRBV5-1 and TRBJ2-1; possibly TRBD2 for D (5 bases). The CDR3 extends over 15 amino acids. Germline V gives CDR1 SGHRS, CDR2 YFSETQ. Between the trimmed V and J ends, which lost 2 bases and 8 bases, there was a span of 17 bases. CDR3 loop: CASSLAALSRDEQFF. CDR3 DNA: TGCGCCAGCAGCTTAGCGGCTCTATCTCGAGATGAGCAGTTCTTC.

The rearrangement joins TRBV20-1 to TRBJ2-3; D remains ambiguous. CDR1 and CDR2 from the germline V gene are DFQATT and SNEGSKA (reference sequence). V gave up 5 bases and J gave up 0 bases, with 9 bases separating them. This CDR3 spans 13 amino acids. The CDR3 loop reads CSAPTGSTDTQYF. DNA for the CDR3: TGCAGTGCTCCAACCGGGAGCACAGATACGCAGTATTTT.

This clonotype has just one count. CDR3 DNA sequence: TGTGCCAGCAGCTTGTTCCCCGCCGGGACATCGAACACTGAAGCTTTCTTT. It is translated as CASSLFPAGTSNTEAFF. The chain recombines TRBV5-5 with TRBJ1-1; possibly TRBD1 for D (6 bases). V lost 1 base and J lost 1, with 17 bases in between. Germline V gene sequence: CDR1 SGHKS, CDR2 YYEKEE (reference sequence). The CDR3 runs to 17 residues.

The V and J genes are TRBV6-5 and TRBJ2-2, with a weak D call TRBD1 (6 bases). The CDR3 covers 17 residues. CDR1 and CDR2 from the germline V gene are MNHEY and SVGAGI. V was clipped by 2 bases and J by 1 base, with 14 bases between them. This CDR3 is CASSYGGGDMNTGELFF. The CDR3 DNA reads as TGTGCCAGCAGTTACGGAGGTGGGGACATGAACACCGGGGAGCTGTTTTTT.

The table lists this clonotype with a few counts. CDR3 amino acids: CASSGPFRQGRYDPNFYTQYF. DNA for the CDR3: TGTGCCAGCAGTGGACCCTTCCGACAGGGGCGATACGATCCCAATTTTTATACGCAGTATTTT. The chain is built from TRBV6-2 or TRBV6-3 and TRBJ2-3; 8 bases match TRBD1. The CDR3 has 21 amino acids. The V gene's germline CDR1 is MNHEY and CDR2 SVGEGT. V lost 5 bases, J lost 7 bases, and 29 bases stayed unmatched.

V gene TRBV3-1 combines with J gene TRBJ2-1; perhaps TRBD2 as D (5 bases). Deletions cut 0 bases from V and 7 bases from J, with 13 bases between. The CDR3 loop spans 15 amino acids. The germline V gene has CDR1 LGHDT and CDR2 YNNKEL (reference sequence). CDR3 loop: CASSQDTSSRNEQFF. The CDR3 DNA reads TGTGCCAGCAGCCAAGATACTAGTAGCAGGAATGAGCAGTTCTTC.

The genes are TRBV5-5 and TRBJ1-1; D is perhaps TRBD1 (6 bases). V lost 0 bases, J lost 7 bases, and 10 bases lay in between. This CDR3 is 13 amino acids long. CDR1 SGHKS and CDR2 YYEKEE come from the germline V gene (reference sequence). The CDR3 region has the DNA TGTGCCAGCAGCTTGGTGGGGGGCATTGAAGCTTTCTTT. Its protein is CASSLVGGIEAFF.

This chain joins TRBV6-2 or TRBV6-3 and TRBJ2-1; D is unclear. The CDR3 is made up of 15 amino acids. The germline V and J ends were trimmed by 5 bases and 2 bases, with 13 bases remaining between them. Germline loops: CDR1 MNHEY, CDR2 SVGEGT. CDR3 sequence reads: CASSPPAAAYNEQFF. The CDR3 bases are TGTGCCAGCAGTCCCCCGGCCGCCGCCTACAATGAGCAGTTCTTC.

In its sample, this clonotype was seen a few times. This chain connects TRBV4-1 to TRBJ1-5; no clear D gene. This CDR3 contains 13 residues. Germline-derived CDR1 and CDR2 are MGHRA and YSYEKL. Trimming pared 1 base from V and 6 bases from J, leaving 7 bases between. CDR3 nucleotide sequence: TGCGCCAGCAGCCAAGCGAGCTTTCAGCCCCAGCATTTT. The encoded protein is CASSQASFQPQHF.

This clonotype was seen only a few times. V and J are TRBV20-1 and TRBJ2-4; D is possibly TRBD1 (5 bases). The end of the DNA aligns better with TRBJ2-5, so the J call may be wrong. The CDR3 has 12 residues. The V gene's germline CDR1 is DFQATT and CDR2 SNEGSKA (reference sequence). The CDR3 coding sequence is TGCAGTGCTAGGGGGCCCCCCAAGACCCAGTACTTC. Translated: CSARGPPKTQYF.

Here the CDR3 DNA reads TGCGCCAGCAGCCAAGCCGGGGCGGGGACTGAGCAGTTCTTC. Amino acid sequence: CASSQAGAGTEQFF. The chain recombines TRBV4-3 with TRBJ2-1, with a weak D call TRBD2 (6 bases). Germline-derived CDR1 and CDR2 are LGHNA and YSLEER. The CDR3 loop spans 14 amino acids. The ends were cut back, 1 base at V and 9 bases at J, with 13 bases in the middle.

Remarks on this clonotype: Mismatch with germline at one junction end may stem from a read error. V usage is TRBV7-9 and J usage is TRBJ2-4; maybe TRBD2 (5 bases). This CDR3 has 12 residues. CDR1 SEHNR and CDR2 FQNEAQ come from the germline V gene (reference sequence). The CDR3 reads CSSSLRGLEQYF. In nucleotides, the CDR3 is TGTTCCAGCAGCTTACGGGGTTTAGAGCAGTACTTC. The full variable domain, rest sourced from reference TRBV7-9 and TRBJ2-4, is DTGVSQNPRHKITKRGQNVTFRCDPISEHNRLYWYRQTLGQGPEFLTYFQNEAQLEKSRLLSDRFSAERPKGSFSTLEIQRTEQGDSAMYLCSSSLRGLEQYFGAGTRLSVL.